This TCR beta chain derives from a study of cytomegalovirus exposure and HLA in healthy donors. CDR1 and CDR2 from the germline V gene are MNHEY and SMNVEV (reference sequence). V shed 3 bases and J shed 1 base, with 10 bases lying between them. CDR3 length equals 15 residues. Produced via immunoSEQ multiplex PCR; TCRdb's table is partial and in-frame only. The data hold some 120,000 clones, with 88% observed a single time. This chain links TRBV27 with TRBJ2-1; D is possibly TRBD1 (6 bases). This clonotype was obtained from a man aged 25-45 years in good health and CMV-seronegative. The sample was PBMCs. CDR3: CASSLVRGSYNEQFF. CDR3 in DNA: TGTGCCAGCAGTTTGGTCAGGGGATCCTACAATGAGCAGTTCTTC.